This TCR beta chain was recorded in a study of regulatory T cells in long-lasting Graves disease. Study-level background: Persistent Graves' disease required over 5 years of antithyroid drugs and positive TSH receptor antibodies. Overall study results and limits: The number of shared public clonotypes was higher in persistent patients (around 2,500) than new patients (under 1,000).

Time point of the sample: persistent/refractory GD, antithyroid drugs over 5 years with positive TRAb. Generation of the TCR library employed RNA extracted from PBMCs. Roughly 8.3 milliliters of peripheral blood were taken and placed in EDTA tubes. Construction of TCR beta libraries relied on iRepertoire HTBI primers and on Arm-PCR targeting CDR3 regions. Original processing methods: Samples revealed approximately 60 TRBV and some 15 TRBJ segments. A single record per CDR3 protein comes from TCRdb applying MiXCR to the multiplex PCR reads. The V and J calls and clone size come from TCRdb's table, not from the authors' own analysis. The sample carries around 400,000 distinct CDR3 sequences, 20% to 30% recorded once. Germline CDR1 is LNHDA and CDR2 is SQIVND (reference sequence). The CDR3 spans 17 residues. Losses at the gene ends were 3 bases for V and 0 bases for J; bases not matched to a gene: 10.

With respect to this clonotype: Its antigen is undetermined.

Sequencing was performed on peripheral blood mononuclear cells (PBMCs), taken when the disease was refractory, from a patient treated with antithyroid drugs. The chain joins TRBV19 to TRBJ2-5, with 7 bases aligning to TRBD2. The receptor was isolated from a female donor with Graves disease. CDR3 coding DNA: TGTGCCAGTAGTATTTTTTCGACTAGCCCCAACCAAGAGACCCAGTACTTC. Translated, it gives CASSIFSTSPNQETQYF.